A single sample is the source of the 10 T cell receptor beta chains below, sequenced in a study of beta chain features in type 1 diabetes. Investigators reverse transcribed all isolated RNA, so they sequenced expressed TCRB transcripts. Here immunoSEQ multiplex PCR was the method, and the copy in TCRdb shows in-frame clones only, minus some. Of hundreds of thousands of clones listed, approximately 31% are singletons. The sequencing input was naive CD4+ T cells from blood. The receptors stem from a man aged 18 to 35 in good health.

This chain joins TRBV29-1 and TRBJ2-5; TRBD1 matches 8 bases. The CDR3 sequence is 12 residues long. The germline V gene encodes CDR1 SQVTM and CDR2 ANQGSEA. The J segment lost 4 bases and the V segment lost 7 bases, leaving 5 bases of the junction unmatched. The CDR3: CSGSGGGETQYF. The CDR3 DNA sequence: TGCAGCGGTTCAGGGGGCGGAGAGACCCAGTACTTC.

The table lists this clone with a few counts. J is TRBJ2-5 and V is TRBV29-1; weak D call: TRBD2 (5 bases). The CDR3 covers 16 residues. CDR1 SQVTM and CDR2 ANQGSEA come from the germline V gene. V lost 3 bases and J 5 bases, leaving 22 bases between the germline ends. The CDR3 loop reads CSVEGPPAASRETQYF. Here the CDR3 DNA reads TGCAGCGTTGAGGGTCCGCCGGCTGCTAGCAGGGAGACCCAGTACTTC.

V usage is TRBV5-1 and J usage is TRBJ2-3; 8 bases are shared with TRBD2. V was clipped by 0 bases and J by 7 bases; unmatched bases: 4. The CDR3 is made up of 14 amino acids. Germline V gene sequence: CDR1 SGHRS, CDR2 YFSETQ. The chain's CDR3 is CASSLELAANTQYF. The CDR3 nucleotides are TGCGCCAGCAGCTTGGAACTAGCGGCAAATACGCAGTATTTT.

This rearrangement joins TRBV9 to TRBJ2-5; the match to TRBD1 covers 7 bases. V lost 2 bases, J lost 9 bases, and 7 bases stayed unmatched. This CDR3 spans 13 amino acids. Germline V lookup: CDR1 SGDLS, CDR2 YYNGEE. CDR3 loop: CASSVGQLPAQYF. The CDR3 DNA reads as TGTGCCAGCAGCGTGGGACAGCTACCGGCCCAGTACTTC.

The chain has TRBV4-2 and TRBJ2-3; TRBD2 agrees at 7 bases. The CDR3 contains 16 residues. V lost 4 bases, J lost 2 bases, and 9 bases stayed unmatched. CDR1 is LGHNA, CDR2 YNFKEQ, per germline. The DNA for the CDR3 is TGTGCCAGCAGCCCCCGGGTAGCGGGTACCACAGATACGCAGTATTTT. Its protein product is CASSPRVAGTTDTQYF.

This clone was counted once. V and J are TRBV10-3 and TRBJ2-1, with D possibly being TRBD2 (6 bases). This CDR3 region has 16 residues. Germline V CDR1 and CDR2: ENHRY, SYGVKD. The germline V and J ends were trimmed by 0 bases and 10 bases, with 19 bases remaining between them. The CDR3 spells CAISESKRVSPGEQFF. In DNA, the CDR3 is TGTGCCATCAGTGAGTCGAAGCGGGTCTCTCCCGGGGAGCAGTTCTTC.

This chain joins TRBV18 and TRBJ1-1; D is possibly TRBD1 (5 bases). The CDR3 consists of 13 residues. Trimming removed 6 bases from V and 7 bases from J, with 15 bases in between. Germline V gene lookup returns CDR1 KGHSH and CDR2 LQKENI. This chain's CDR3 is CASSNDRQNEAFF. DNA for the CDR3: TGTGCCAGCTCCAACGATAGACAGAATGAAGCTTTCTTT.

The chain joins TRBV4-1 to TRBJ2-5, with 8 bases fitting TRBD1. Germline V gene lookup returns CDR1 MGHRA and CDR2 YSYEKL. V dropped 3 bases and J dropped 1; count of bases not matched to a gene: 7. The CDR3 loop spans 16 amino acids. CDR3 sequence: CASSHRDRLIQETQYF. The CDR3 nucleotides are TGCGCCAGCAGCCACCGGGACAGGCTTATCCAAGAGACCCAGTACTTC.

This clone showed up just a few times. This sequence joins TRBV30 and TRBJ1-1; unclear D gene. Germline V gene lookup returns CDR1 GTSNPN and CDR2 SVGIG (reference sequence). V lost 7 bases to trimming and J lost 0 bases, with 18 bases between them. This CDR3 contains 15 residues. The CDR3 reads CASLFLSRMNTEAFF. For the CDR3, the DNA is TGTGCCTCCCTTTTTCTGAGCAGAATGAACACTGAAGCTTTCTTT.

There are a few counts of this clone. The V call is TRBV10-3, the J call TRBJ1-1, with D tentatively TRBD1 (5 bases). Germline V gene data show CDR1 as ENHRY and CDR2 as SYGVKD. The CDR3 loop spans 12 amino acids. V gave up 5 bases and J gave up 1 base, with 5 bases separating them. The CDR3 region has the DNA TGTGCCATCAGTCAGGGGAACACTGAAGCTTTCTTT. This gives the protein CAISQGNTEAFF.